This T cell receptor beta chain derives from a study of T cell repertoires in cytomegalovirus infection. Looking at the study overall: Both recently identified HLA-C-restricted and well-studied HLA-B-restricted CMV epitopes were used in the study. Matching HLA type and CMV infection were both indicated by public TCR beta signatures.

Study-level results: Accumulated public TCR beta family frequency recognized individuals carrying CMV together with the relevant HLA. Within the response measured ex vivo, HLA-C-restricted CMV-specific TCR beta clonotypes were dominant.

TCRdb re-analysed the reads in MiXCR, keeping a single row per CDR3 protein. This sample has fewer than 1,000,000 distinct CDR3 sequences, with approximately 31% found just once. This clonotype showed up many times. Its matching antigen is unknown. Germline lookup yields CDR1 SGHTA and CDR2 FQGNSA. The junction had 6 bases not matched to a gene; V was cut back by 6 bases and J by 2 bases. The CDR3 runs to 15 residues. The sample consisted of cultured CD8+ T cells from PBMCs, taken from culture after CMV antigen stimulation. The rearrangement links TRBV7-2 to TRBJ1-3; 8 positions agree with TRBD1. The origin of this receptor is a human donor in good health (CMV status not recorded). Some clones in this sample may be carry-over from other donors' samples. The CDR3 DNA is TGTGCCAGCAGGACAGGGGATCCCCCTGGAAACACCATATATTTT. Encoded protein: CASRTGDPPGNTIYF.